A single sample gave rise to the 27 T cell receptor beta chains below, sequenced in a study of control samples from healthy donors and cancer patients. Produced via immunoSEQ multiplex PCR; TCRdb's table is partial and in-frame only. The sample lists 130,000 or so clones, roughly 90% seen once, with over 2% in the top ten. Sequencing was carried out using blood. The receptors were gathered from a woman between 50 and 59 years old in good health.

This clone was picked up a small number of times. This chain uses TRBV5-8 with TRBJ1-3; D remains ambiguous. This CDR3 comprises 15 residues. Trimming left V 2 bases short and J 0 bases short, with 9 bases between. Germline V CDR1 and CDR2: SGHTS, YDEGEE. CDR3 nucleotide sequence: TGTGCCAGCAGCTTTTTTCAGTTCTCTGGAAACACCATATATTTT. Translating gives CASSFFQFSGNTIYF.

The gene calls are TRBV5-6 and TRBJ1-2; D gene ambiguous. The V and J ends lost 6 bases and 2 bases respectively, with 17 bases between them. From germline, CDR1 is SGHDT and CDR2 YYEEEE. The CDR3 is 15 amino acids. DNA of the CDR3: TGTGCCAGCACCCCCTTAAACAGACCAAACTATGGCTACACCTTC. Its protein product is CASTPLNRPNYGYTF.

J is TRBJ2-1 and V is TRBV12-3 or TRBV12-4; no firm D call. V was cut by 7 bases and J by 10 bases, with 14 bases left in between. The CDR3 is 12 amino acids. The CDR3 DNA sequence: TGTGCCAGCACCTCCCGATCACGCGAGCAGTTCTTC. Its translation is CASTSRSREQFF.

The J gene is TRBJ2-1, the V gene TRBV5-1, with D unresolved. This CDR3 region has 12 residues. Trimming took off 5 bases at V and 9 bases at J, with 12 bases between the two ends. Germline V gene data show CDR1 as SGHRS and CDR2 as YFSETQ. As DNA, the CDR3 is TGCGCCAGCAGTCACGACCTCGGTGAGCAGTTCTTC. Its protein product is CASSHDLGEQFF.

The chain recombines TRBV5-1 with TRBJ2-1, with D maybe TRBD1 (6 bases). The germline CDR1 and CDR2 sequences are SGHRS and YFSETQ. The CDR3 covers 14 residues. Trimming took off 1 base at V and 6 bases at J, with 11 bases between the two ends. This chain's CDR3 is CASSLTGSLNEQFF. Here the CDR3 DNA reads TGCGCCAGCAGCTTGACAGGGTCTCTCAATGAGCAGTTCTTC.

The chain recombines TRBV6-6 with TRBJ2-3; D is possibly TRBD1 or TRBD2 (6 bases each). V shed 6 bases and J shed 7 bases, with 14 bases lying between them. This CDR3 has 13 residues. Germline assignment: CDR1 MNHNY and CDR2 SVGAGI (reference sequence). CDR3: CASREEGENTQYF. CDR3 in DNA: TGTGCCAGCAGGGAGGAGGGGGAAAATACGCAGTATTTT.

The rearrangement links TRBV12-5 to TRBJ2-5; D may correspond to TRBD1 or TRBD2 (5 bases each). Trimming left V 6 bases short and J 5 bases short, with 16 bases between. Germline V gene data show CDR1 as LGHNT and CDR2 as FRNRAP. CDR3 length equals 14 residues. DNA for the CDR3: TGTGCTAGTGGACCCGGCGAGGGACGGGAGACCCAGTACTTC. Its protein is CASGPGEGRETQYF.

CDR3 sequence reads: CASSQDRNQPQHF. DNA for the CDR3: TGTGCCAGCAGTCAGGACAGGAATCAGCCCCAGCATTTT. The chain is built from TRBV6-4 and TRBJ1-5, with 7 bases lining up with TRBD1. Germline lookup yields CDR1 MRHNA and CDR2 SNTAGT. This CDR3 has 13 residues. J was trimmed by 4 bases and V by 5 bases; bases with no gene match: 2.

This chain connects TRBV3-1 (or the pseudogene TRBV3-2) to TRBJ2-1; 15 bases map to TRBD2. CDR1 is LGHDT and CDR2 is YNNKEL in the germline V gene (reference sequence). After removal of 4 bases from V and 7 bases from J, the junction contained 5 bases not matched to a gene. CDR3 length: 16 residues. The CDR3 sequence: CASSPGLAGGLNEQFF. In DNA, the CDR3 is TGTGCCAGCAGCCCCGGACTAGCGGGGGGGCTGAATGAGCAGTTCTTC.

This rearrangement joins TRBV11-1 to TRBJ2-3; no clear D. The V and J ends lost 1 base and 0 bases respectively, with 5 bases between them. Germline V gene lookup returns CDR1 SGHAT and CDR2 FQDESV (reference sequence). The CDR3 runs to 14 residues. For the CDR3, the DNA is TGTGCCAGCAGCTTAGAACCGAGCACAGATACGCAGTATTTT. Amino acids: CASSLEPSTDTQYF.

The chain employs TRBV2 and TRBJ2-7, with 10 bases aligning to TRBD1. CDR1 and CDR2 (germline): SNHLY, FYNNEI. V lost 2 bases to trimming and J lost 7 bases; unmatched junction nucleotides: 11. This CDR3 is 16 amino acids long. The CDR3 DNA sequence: TGTGCCAGCAGTGAATCGGGGGTGGGACAGGGGACGGAGCAGTACTTC. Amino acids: CASSESGVGQGTEQYF.

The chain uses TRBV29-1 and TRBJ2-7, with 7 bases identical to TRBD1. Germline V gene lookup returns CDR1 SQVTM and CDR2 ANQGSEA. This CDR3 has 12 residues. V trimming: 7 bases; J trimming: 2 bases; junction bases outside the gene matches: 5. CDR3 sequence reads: CSARTGPYEQYF. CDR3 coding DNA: TGCAGCGCCCGGACAGGACCCTACGAGCAGTACTTC.

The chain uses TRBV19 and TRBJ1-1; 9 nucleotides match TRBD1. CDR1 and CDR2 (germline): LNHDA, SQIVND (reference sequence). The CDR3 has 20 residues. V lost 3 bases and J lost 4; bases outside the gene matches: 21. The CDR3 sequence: CASSMSKIWILKTGGTEAFF. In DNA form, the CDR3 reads TGTGCCAGTAGTATGAGCAAGATCTGGATTCTCAAGACAGGGGGCACTGAAGCTTTCTTT.

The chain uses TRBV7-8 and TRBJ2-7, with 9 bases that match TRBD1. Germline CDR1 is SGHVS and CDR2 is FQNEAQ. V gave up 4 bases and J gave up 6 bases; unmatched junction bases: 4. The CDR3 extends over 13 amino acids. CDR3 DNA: TGTGCCAGCAGCTACAGGGGGCACGGCGAGCAGTACTTC. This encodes CASSYRGHGEQYF.

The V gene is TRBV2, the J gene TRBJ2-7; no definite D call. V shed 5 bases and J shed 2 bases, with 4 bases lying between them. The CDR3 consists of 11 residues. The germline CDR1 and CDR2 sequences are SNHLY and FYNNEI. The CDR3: CASSPPYEQYF. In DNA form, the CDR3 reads TGTGCCAGCAGTCCCCCCTACGAGCAGTACTTC.

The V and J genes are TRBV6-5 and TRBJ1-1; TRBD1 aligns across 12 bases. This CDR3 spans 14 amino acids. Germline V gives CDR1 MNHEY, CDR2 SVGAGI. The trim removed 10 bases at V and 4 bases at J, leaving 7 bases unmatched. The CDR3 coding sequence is TGTGCCACCGACCAGGGACAGGGGGCCACTGAAGCTTTCTTT. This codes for CATDQGQGATEAFF.

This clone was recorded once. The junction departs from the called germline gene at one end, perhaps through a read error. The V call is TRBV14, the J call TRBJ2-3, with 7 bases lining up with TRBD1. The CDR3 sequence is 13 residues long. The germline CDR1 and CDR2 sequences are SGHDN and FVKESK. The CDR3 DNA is TGTGCCAGCAGCCAGCTGACAGGGTCCGACGCAAGATTT. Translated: CASSQLTGSDARF.

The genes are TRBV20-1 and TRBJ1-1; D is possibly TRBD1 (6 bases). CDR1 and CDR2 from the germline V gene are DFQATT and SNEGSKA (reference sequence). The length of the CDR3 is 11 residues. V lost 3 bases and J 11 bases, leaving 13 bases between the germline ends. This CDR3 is CSASWAGDAFF. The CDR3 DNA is TGCAGTGCTAGTTGGGCAGGGGACGCTTTCTTT.

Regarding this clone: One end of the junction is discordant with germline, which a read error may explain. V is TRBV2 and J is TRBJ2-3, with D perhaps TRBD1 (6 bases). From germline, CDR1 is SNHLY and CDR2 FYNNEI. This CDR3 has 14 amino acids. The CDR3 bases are TGTGCCAGCAGGGAAGGACAGAGGGCAGATACGCAGTATTTT. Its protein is CASREGQRADTQYF.

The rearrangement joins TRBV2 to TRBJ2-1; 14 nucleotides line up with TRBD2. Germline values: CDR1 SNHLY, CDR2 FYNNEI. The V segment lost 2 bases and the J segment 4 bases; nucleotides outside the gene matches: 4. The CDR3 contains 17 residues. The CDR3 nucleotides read TGTGCCAGCAGTGAACCCGGGACTAGCGGGGGATACAATGAGCAGTTCTTC. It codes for CASSEPGTSGGYNEQFF.

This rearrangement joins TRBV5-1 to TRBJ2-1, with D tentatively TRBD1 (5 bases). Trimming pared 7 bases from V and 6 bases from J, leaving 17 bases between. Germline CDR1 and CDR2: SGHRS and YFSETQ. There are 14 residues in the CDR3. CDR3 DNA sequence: TGCGCCAGCGGAGACCCCTCCAGGGCCAATGAGCAGTTCTTC. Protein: CASGDPSRANEQFF. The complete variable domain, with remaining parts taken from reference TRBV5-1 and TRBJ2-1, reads KAGVTQTPRYLIKTRGQQVTLSCSPISGHRSVSWYQQTPGQGLQFLFEYFSETQRNKGNFPGRFSGRQFSNSRSEMNVSTLELGDSALYLCASGDPSRANEQFFGPGTRLTVL.

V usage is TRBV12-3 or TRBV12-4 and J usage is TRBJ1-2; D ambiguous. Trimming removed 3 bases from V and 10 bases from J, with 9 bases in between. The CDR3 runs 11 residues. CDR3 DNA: TGTGCCAGCAGTTTTGGGGTAATCTACACCTTC. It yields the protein CASSFGVIYTF.

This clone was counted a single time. The CDR3: CASSLFWDASTDTQYF. CDR3 DNA sequence: TGTGCCAGCAGTTTATTTTGGGACGCCTCCACAGATACGCAGTATTTT. V usage is TRBV28 and J usage is TRBJ2-3; the D gene could be TRBD1 or TRBD2 (5 bases each). This CDR3 region has 16 residues. The ends were cut back, 1 base at V and 2 bases at J, with 13 bases in the middle. Germline values: CDR1 MDHEN, CDR2 SYDVKM.

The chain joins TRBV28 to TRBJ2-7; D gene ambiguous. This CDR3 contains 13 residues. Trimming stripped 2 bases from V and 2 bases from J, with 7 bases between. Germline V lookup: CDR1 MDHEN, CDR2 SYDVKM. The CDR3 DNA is TGTGCCAGCAGTTTAGGAGCAGCCTACGAGCAGTACTTC. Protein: CASSLGAAYEQYF. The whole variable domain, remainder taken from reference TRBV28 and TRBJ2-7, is DVKVTQSSRYLVKRTGEKVFLECVQDMDHENMFWYRQDPGLGLRLIYFSYDVKMKEKGDIPEGYSVSREKKERFSLILESASTNQTSMYLCASSLGAAYEQYFGPGTRLTVT.

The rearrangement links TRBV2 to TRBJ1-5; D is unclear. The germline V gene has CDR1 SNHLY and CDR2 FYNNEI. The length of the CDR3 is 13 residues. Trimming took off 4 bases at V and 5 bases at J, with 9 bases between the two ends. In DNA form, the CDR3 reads TGTGCCAGCAGTGTCCTAGGCGATCAGCCCCAGCATTTT. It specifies CASSVLGDQPQHF.

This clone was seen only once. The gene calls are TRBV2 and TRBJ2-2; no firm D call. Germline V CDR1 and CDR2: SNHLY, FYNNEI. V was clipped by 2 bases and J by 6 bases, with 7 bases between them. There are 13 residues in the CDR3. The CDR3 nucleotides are TGTGCCAGCAGTGAACTTCCGTCCGGGGAGCTGTTTTTT. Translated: CASSELPSGELFF.

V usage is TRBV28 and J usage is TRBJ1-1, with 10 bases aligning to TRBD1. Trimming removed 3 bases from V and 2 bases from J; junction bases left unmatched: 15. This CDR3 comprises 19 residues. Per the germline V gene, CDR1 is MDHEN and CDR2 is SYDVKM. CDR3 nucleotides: TGTGCCAGCAGTTTCGTCTTCCTTCAGACAGGGGGCGATAACACTGAAGCTTTCTTT. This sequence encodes CASSFVFLQTGGDNTEAFF.